The 19 T cell receptor beta chains in this list originate from one sample, sequenced in a study of CD8 T cells in Susac syndrome. RNA, at about 0.45 to 1 ug, was reverse transcribed with random hexamers. TCRdb re-analysed the immunoSEQ multiplex PCR reads in MiXCR, keeping a single row per CDR3 protein. The table shows about 200,000 distinct CDR3 sequences, with 90% to 95% occurring only once. Sequenced material: CD4+ T cells from PBMCs. These receptors all stem from a human donor with Susac syndrome.

Here the CDR3 DNA reads TGTGCCAGCAGCCCTCGTGACGGGACGTACACTGAAGCTTTCTTT. This translates into CASSPRDGTYTEAFF. The chain joins TRBV3-1 to TRBJ1-1, with a possible D match to TRBD1 (5 bases). V lost 4 bases to trimming and J lost 3 bases, with 15 bases between them. The CDR3 totals 15 residues. Per the germline V gene, CDR1 is LGHDT and CDR2 is YNNKEL (reference sequence). Supplemented by reference TRBV3-1 and TRBJ1-1, the full variable domain reads DTAVSQTPKYLVTQMGNDKSIKCEQNLGHDTMYWYKQDSKKFLKIMFSYNNKELIINETVPNRFSPKSPDKAHLNLHINSLELGDSAVYFCASSPRDGTYTEAFFGQGTRLTVV.

V gene TRBV6-5 combines with J gene TRBJ2-7; TRBD1 aligns across 7 bases. The germline V gene encodes CDR1 MNHEY and CDR2 SVGAGI. The CDR3 is made up of 16 amino acids. Trimming removed 0 bases from V and 3 bases from J; junction bases left unmatched: 8. The CDR3 protein is CASSYSLRDSIYEQYF. The CDR3 bases are TGTGCCAGCAGTTACTCCCTCAGGGACAGCATCTACGAGCAGTACTTC.

The genes are TRBV20-1 and TRBJ2-1; TRBD2 aligns across 12 bases. CDR1 and CDR2 (germline): DFQATT, SNEGSKA (reference sequence). Trimming removed 2 bases from V and 10 bases from J; junction bases left unmatched: 12. The CDR3 consists of 16 residues. This chain's CDR3 is CSARHKLAGGPGEQFF. CDR3 coding DNA: TGCAGTGCTAGACATAAACTAGCGGGGGGCCCAGGGGAGCAGTTCTTC.

The J gene is TRBJ2-1, the V gene TRBV6-1, with D uncertain. The CDR3 covers 12 residues. Germline CDR1 is MNHNS and CDR2 is SASEGT. The V and J ends lost 3 bases and 9 bases respectively, with 9 bases between them. The CDR3 protein is CASSDPFGEQFF. The DNA of the CDR3 is TGTGCCAGCAGTGACCCGTTTGGTGAGCAGTTCTTC.

The chain recombines TRBV19 with TRBJ1-5; D may be TRBD1 (6 bases). CDR1 and CDR2 (germline): LNHDA, SQIVND (reference sequence). V dropped 3 bases and J dropped 6 bases, with 18 bases sitting between them. The CDR3 totals 16 residues. CDR3 sequence (DNA): TGTGCCAGTAGTATGCGGACAGAGAGCGTTGGTCAGCCCCAGCATTTT. The encoded protein is CASSMRTESVGQPQHF.

The CDR3: CASSQTQGSPGGLTKNIQYF. The CDR3 DNA reads TGCGCCAGCAGCCAAACTCAGGGCTCCCCAGGAGGGCTAACCAAAAACATTCAGTACTTC. The rearrangement uses TRBV4-1 and TRBJ2-4; maybe TRBD2 (6 bases). The CDR3 is made up of 20 amino acids. V shed 2 bases and J shed 2 bases, with 25 bases lying between them. CDR1 and CDR2 from the germline V gene are MGHRA and YSYEKL.

The V and J genes are TRBV24-1 and TRBJ1-2; D unclear. This CDR3 contains 12 residues. V gave up 5 bases and J gave up 3 bases, with 6 bases separating them. CDR1 is KGHDR and CDR2 is SFDVKD in the germline V gene. The CDR3 DNA reads as TGTGCCACCAGTGCTGGGGACTATGGCTACACCTTC. Amino acids: CATSAGDYGYTF.

This chain uses TRBV7-9 with TRBJ1-2, with D possibly matching TRBD1 (6 bases). The CDR3 extends over 17 amino acids. Germline CDR1 reads SEHNR; CDR2 reads FQNEAQ (reference sequence). With 1 base removed from V and 7 bases from J, the gap between germline ends came to 22 bases. The CDR3 nucleotides are TGTGCCAGCAGCTTAGATTTCATGGGGGGCCGTTATGGTGGCTACACCTTC. Its protein is CASSLDFMGGRYGGYTF.

V usage is TRBV5-1 and J usage is TRBJ1-3, with D tentatively TRBD1 (6 bases). Trimming left V 3 bases short and J 4 bases short, with 8 bases between. Germline V gene data show CDR1 as SGHRS and CDR2 as YFSETQ. This CDR3 region has 13 residues. CDR3 region: CASSYGQGNTIYF. The CDR3 region has the DNA TGCGCCAGCAGCTACGGACAGGGAAACACCATATATTTT.

The chain combines TRBV29-1 with TRBJ2-7; D possibly corresponds to TRBD2 (5 bases). The CDR3 length is 12 residues. Trimming pared 6 bases from V and 4 bases from J, leaving 13 bases between. CDR1 and CDR2 (germline): SQVTM, ANQGSEA. The CDR3 nucleotides are TGCAGCGTAGTGGGAGCCACATACGAGCAGTACTTC. It is translated as CSVVGATYEQYF.

This chain uses TRBV29-1 with TRBJ2-1; D gene ambiguous. V lost 7 bases to trimming and J lost 4 bases, with 14 bases between them. The germline V gene encodes CDR1 SQVTM and CDR2 ANQGSEA. This CDR3 has 13 amino acids. The CDR3 nucleotides read TGCAGCGCGGTGGTGGGCAGTTACAATGAGCAGTTCTTC. Its translation is CSAVVGSYNEQFF.

The rearrangement joins TRBV9 to TRBJ1-2; weak D call: TRBD1 (5 bases). V lost 0 bases and J lost 8, with 14 bases in between. This CDR3 contains 14 residues. Germline values: CDR1 SGDLS, CDR2 YYNGEE. This chain's CDR3 is CASSVDAGKSGYTF. CDR3 nucleotide sequence: TGTGCCAGCAGCGTAGACGCAGGGAAGAGCGGCTACACCTTC.

V is TRBV7-9 and J is TRBJ1-5; no clear D. CDR3 length: 14 residues. Germline assignment: CDR1 SEHNR and CDR2 FQNEAQ (reference sequence). The V end lost 5 bases, the J end lost 5 bases, and 13 bases lay between the germline ends. The CDR3 loop is CASSQPGPYQPQHF. In DNA, the CDR3 is TGTGCCAGCAGCCAGCCAGGTCCGTATCAGCCCCAGCATTTT.

This chain joins TRBV7-9 and TRBJ1-5; D is undetermined. V gave up 5 bases and J gave up 5 bases, with 7 bases separating them. The germline V gene encodes CDR1 SEHNR and CDR2 FQNEAQ (reference sequence). CDR3 length: 12 residues. The CDR3 region is CASSRSDQPQHF. Here the CDR3 DNA reads TGTGCCAGCAGCCGTAGTGATCAGCCCCAGCATTTT.

The rearrangement uses TRBV14 and TRBJ1-1; 7 nucleotides align to TRBD1. This CDR3 spans 16 amino acids. Unmatched junction bases numbered 5, after V lost 0 bases and J lost 1 base. The germline V gene encodes CDR1 SGHDN and CDR2 FVKESK. CDR3: CASSQDPRGANTEAFF. The CDR3 nucleotides are TGTGCCAGCAGCCAAGATCCCAGGGGGGCGAACACTGAAGCTTTCTTT. The variable domain in full, with the rest retrieved from reference TRBV14 and TRBJ1-1, is EAGVTQFPSHSVIEKGQTVTLRCDPISGHDNLYWYRRVMGKEIKFLLHFVKESKQDESGMPNNRFLAERTGGTYSTLKVQPAELEDSGVYFCASSQDPRGANTEAFFGQGTRLTVV.

The rearrangement joins TRBV7-9 to TRBJ2-7; D gene unclear. Germline V gene data show CDR1 as SEHNR and CDR2 as FQNEAQ (reference sequence). The CDR3 totals 15 residues. V lost 1 base and J 2 bases, leaving 12 bases between the germline ends. CDR3 sequence (DNA): TGTGCCAGCAGCTTAGGGACCCCTGGGGCCTACGAGCAGTACTTC. It specifies CASSLGTPGAYEQYF.

V is TRBV7-2 and J is TRBJ2-7, with a possible D match to TRBD1 (7 bases). V lost 5 bases and J lost 5, with 16 bases in between. Germline assignment: CDR1 SGHTA and CDR2 FQGNSA. CDR3 length: 14 amino acids. CDR3 residues: CASSPRQGGHEQYF. The CDR3 coding sequence is TGTGCCAGCAGCCCCCGACAGGGAGGCCACGAGCAGTACTTC.

The chain employs TRBV5-1 and TRBJ2-1; 12 bases match TRBD2. J lost 9 bases, V lost 0 bases, and 4 bases had no gene match. Germline V gene sequence: CDR1 SGHRS, CDR2 YFSETQ. The CDR3 length is 15 residues. The CDR3 region has the DNA TGCGCCAGCAGCTTGGTACTAGCGGGAGGAGGTGAGCAGTTCTTC. Encoded protein: CASSLVLAGGGEQFF.

This chain connects TRBV5-1 to TRBJ2-7; no clear D. With 7 bases removed from V and 2 bases from J, the gap between germline ends came to 13 bases. The CDR3 has 13 amino acids. Germline V gives CDR1 SGHRS, CDR2 YFSETQ. CDR3 bases: TGCGCCAGCCGCCGAGGCTCAACCTACGAGCAGTACTTC. Protein product: CASRRGSTYEQYF.